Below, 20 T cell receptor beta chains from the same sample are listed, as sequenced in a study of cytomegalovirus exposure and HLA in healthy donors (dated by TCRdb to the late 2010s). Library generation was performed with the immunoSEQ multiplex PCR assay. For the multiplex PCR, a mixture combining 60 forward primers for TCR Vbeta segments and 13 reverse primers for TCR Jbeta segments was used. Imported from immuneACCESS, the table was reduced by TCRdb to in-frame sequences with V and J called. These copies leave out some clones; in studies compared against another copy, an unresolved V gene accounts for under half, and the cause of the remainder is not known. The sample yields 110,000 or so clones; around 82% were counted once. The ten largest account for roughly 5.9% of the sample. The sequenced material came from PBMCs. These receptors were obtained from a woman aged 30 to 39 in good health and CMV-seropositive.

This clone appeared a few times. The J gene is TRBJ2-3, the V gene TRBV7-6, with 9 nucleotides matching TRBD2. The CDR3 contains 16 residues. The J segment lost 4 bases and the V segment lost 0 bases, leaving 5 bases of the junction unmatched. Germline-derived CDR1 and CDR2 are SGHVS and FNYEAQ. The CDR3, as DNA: TGTGCCAGCAGCTTAGCTGCGGGGGGGCCATCAGATACGCAGTATTTT. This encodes CASSLAAGGPSDTQYF.

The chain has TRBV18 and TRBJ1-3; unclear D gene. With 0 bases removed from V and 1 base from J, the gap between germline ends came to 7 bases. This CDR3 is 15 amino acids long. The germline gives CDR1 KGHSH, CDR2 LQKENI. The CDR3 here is CASSPPSQSGNTIYF. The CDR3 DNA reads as TGTGCCAGCTCACCACCTTCCCAATCTGGAAACACCATATATTTT.

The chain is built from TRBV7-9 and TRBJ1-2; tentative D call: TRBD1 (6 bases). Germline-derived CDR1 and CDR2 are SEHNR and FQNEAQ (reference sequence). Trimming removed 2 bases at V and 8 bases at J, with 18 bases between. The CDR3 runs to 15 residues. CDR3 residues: CASSLFPPPGGGYTF. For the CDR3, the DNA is TGTGCCAGCAGCTTATTTCCCCCACCGGGGGGCGGCTACACCTTC.

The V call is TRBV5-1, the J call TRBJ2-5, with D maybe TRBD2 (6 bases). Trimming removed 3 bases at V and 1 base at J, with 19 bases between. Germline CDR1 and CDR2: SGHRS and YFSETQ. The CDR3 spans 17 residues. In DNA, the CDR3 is TGCGCCAGCAGCTCCGGGACTCTAGCGCCGACCCAAGAGACCCAGTACTTC. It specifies CASSSGTLAPTQETQYF.

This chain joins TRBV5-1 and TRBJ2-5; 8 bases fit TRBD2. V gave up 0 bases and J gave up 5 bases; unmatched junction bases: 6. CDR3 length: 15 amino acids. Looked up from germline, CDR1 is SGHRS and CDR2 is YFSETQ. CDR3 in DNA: TGCGCCAGCAGCTTGGGAGCGGGAGTACAGGAGACCCAGTACTTC. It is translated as CASSLGAGVQETQYF.

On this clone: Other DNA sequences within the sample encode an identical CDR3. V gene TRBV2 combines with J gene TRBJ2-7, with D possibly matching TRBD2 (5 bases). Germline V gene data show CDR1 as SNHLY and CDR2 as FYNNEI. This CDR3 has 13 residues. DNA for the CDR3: TGTTCTTGCAAGGAGGAGACGGCATACGAGCAGTACTTC. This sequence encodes CSCKEETAYEQYF. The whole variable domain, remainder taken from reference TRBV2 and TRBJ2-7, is EPEVTQTPSHQVTQMGQEVILRCVPISNHLYFYWYRQILGQKVEFLVSFYNNEISEKSEIFDDQFSVERPDGSNFTLKIRSTKLEDSAMYFCSCKEETAYEQYFGPGTRLTVT.

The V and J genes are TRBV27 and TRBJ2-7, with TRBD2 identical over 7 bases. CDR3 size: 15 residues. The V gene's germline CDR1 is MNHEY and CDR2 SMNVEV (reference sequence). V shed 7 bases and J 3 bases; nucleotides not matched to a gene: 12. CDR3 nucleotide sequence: TGTGCCAGCACCAGCTCAGTTGCGGGGGTCTACGAGCAGTACTTC. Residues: CASTSSVAGVYEQYF.

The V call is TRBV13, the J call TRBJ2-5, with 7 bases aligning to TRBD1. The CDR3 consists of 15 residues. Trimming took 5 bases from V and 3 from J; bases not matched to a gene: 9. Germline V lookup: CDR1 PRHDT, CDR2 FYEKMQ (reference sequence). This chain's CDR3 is CASSLKTGMEETQYF. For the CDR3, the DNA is TGTGCCAGCAGCCTTAAGACAGGGATGGAAGAGACCCAGTACTTC. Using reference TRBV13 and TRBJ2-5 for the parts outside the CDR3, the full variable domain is AAGVIQSPRHLIKEKRETATLKCYPIPRHDTVYWYQQGPGQDPQFLISFYEKMQSDKGSIPDRFSAQQFSDYHSELNMSSLELGDSALYFCASSLKTGMEETQYFGPGTRLLVL.

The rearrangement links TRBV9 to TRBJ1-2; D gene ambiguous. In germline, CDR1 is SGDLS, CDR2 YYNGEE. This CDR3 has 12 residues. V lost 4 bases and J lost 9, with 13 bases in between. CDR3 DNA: TGTGCCAGCAGCACCTGGGCCGGCAGCTACACCTTC. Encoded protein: CASSTWAGSYTF. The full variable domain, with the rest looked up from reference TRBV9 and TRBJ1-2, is DSGVTQTPKHLITATGQRVTLRCSPRSGDLSVYWYQQSLDQGLQFLIQYYNGEERAKGNILERFSAQQFPDLHSELNLSSLELGDSALYFCASSTWAGSYTFGSGTRLTVV.

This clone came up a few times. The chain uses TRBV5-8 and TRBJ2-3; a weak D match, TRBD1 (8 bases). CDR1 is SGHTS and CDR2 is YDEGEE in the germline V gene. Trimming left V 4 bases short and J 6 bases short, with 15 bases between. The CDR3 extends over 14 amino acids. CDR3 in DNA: TGTGCCAGCAGCGCAGGACAGGGAGGGGATACGCAGTATTTT. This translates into CASSAGQGGDTQYF.

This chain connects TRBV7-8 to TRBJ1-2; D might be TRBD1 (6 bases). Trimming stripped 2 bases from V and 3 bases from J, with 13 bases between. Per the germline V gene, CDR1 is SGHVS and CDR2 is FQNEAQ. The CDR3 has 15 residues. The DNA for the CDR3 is TGTGCCAGCAGCTTATCGACAGGATTCGACTATGGCTACACCTTC. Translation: CASSLSTGFDYGYTF. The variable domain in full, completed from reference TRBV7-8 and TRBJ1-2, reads GAGVSQSPRYKVAKRGQDVALRCDPISGHVSLFWYQQALGQGPEFLTYFQNEAQLDKSGLPSDRFFAERPEGSVSTLKIQRTQQEDSAVYLCASSLSTGFDYGYTFGSGTRLTVV.

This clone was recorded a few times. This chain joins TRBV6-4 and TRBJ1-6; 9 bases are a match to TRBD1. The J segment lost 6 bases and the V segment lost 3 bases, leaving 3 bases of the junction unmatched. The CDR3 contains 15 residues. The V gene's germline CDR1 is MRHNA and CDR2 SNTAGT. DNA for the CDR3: TGTGCCAGCAGTGAATCGACAGGGGGTAATTCACCCCTCCACTTT. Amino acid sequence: CASSESTGGNSPLHF.

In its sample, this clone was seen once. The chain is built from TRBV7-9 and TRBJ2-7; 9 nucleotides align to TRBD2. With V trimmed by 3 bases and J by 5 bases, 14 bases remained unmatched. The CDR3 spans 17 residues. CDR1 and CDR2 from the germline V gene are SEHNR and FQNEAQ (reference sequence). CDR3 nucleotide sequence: TGTGCCAGCAGCTTTAAGGTAGCGGGAGTATATGGGGACGAGCAGTACTTC. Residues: CASSFKVAGVYGDEQYF. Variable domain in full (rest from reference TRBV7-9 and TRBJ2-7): DTGVSQNPRHKITKRGQNVTFRCDPISEHNRLYWYRQTLGQGPEFLTYFQNEAQLEKSRLLSDRFSAERPKGSFSTLEIQRTEQGDSAMYLCASSFKVAGVYGDEQYFGPGTRLTVT.

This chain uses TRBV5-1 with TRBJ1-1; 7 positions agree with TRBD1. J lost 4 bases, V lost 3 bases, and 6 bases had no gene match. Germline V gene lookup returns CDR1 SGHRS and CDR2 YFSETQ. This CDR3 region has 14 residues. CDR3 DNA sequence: TGCGCCAGCAGCTCCGACAGGGTGAGCACTGAAGCTTTCTTT. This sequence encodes CASSSDRVSTEAFF.

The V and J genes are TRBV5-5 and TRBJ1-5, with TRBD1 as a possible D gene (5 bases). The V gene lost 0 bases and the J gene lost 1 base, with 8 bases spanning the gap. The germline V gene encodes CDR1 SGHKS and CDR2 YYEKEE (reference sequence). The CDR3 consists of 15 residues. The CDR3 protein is CASSLGGASNQPQHF. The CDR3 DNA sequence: TGTGCCAGCAGCTTGGGGGGCGCCAGCAATCAGCCCCAGCATTTT.

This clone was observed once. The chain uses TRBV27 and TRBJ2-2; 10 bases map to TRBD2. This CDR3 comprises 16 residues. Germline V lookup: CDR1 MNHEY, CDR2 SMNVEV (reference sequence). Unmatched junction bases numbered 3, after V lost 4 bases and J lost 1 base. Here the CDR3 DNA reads TGTGCCAGCAGTTCCGGGACTAGCGTGAACACCGGGGAGCTGTTTTTT. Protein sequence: CASSSGTSVNTGELFF.

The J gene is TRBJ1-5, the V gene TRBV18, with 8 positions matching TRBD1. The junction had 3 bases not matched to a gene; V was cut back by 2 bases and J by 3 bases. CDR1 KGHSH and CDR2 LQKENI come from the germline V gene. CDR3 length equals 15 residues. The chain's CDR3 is CASSPGDRPNQPQHF. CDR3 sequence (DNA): TGTGCCAGCTCACCAGGGGACAGGCCCAATCAGCCCCAGCATTTT. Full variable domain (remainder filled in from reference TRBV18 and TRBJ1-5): NAGVMQNPRHLVRRRGQEARLRCSPMKGHSHVYWYRQLPEEGLKFMVYLQKENIIDESGMPKERFSAEFPKEGPSILRIQQVVRGDSAAYFCASSPGDRPNQPQHFGDGTRLSIL.

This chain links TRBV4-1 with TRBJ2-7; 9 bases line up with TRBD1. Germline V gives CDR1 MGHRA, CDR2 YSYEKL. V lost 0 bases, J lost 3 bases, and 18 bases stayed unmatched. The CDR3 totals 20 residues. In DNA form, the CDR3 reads TGCGCCAGCAGCCAAGATGGGGGCACAGGGGGCGAGTTTTCGAGCTACGAGCAGTACTTC. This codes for CASSQDGGTGGEFSSYEQYF.

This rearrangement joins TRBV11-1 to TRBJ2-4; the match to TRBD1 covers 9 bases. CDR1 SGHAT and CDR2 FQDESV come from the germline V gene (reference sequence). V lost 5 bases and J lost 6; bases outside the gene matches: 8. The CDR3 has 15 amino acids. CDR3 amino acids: CASSQGQGEGNIQYF. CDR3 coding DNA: TGTGCCAGCAGCCAGGGACAGGGTGAGGGAAACATTCAGTACTTC.

CDR3 in amino acids: CASSPLLQGAGNTIYF. The DNA of the CDR3 is TGTGCCAGCTCACCACTCCTACAGGGGGCCGGAAACACCATATATTTT. J is TRBJ1-3 and V is TRBV18, with TRBD1 matching 9 bases. CDR1 is KGHSH, CDR2 LQKENI, per germline. The CDR3 runs to 16 residues. V was clipped by 1 base and J by 4 bases; unmatched bases: 5.